Listed below are T cell receptor beta chains from one sample, sequenced in a study of siplizumab effects on memory and regulatory T cells. Only in-frame clones appear in the TCRdb table, and some are missing; sequencing was by immunoSEQ multiplex PCR. Here the sample spans 90,000 to 150,000 clones, 93% being singletons. Sequenced material: non-Treg CD4+ T cells sorted from blood. The receptors shown here come from a human donor in good health. Both conserved end residues are part of each CDR3. The order of the fields is V gene, J gene, D gene, clone size, CDR3 DNA, CDR3 protein. D genes are given only for firm matches. The size of a clone is reported for some rows only, either as once, few or many, or as a class for expanded clones.

>TRBV4-2|TRBJ1-2|NA|NA
TGTGCCAGCAGCCAACAGTCTACGATGCTCTATGGCTACACCTTC
CASSQQSTMLYGYTF
>TRBV6-6|TRBJ1-1|NA|NA
TGTGCCAGCGGAGGCTTGCACTCTGAAGCTTTCTTT
CASGGLHSEAFF
>TRBV9|TRBJ2-1|TRBD2|NA
TGTGCCAGCAGCGCGCTAGCGGGGGGGTACAATGAGCAGTTCTTC
CASSALAGGYNEQFF
>TRBV4-3|TRBJ1-1|TRBD1|NA
TGCGCCAGCAGCCACCTCCCGGGACAGGGGGCTGAAGCTTTCTTT
CASSHLPGQGAEAFF
>TRBV6-5|TRBJ1-6|NA|NA
TGTGCCAGCAGTTCCGCGAATTCACCCCTCCACTTT
CASSSANSPLHF
>TRBV28|TRBJ1-2|NA|NA
TGTGCCAGCAGCCCGAGATTTTATGGCTACACCTTC
CASSPRFYGYTF
>TRBV15|TRBJ1-1|NA|NA
TGTGCCACCAGCAGAGATGGCTGGGTAGGGACTGAAGCTTTCTTT
CATSRDGWVGTEAFF
>TRBV7-9|TRBJ2-2|NA|NA
TGTGCCAGCAGCTTGGCACCCTCCCCAGGGGAGCTGTTTTTT
CASSLAPSPGELFF
>TRBV7-6|TRBJ1-1|NA|NA
TGTGCCAGTGTACTTGGGGGGGGTCGGGGCACTGAAGCTTTCTTT
CASVLGGGRGTEAFF
>TRBV7-8|TRBJ2-2|NA|once
TGTGCCAGCAGCTTAGAAGGGACCGGGGAGCTGTTTTTT
CASSLEGTGELFF
>TRBV4-3|TRBJ1-3|NA|NA
TGCGCCAGCAGCGACGGGGGAAAGCTAGGAAACACCATATATTTT
CASSDGGKLGNTIYF